Listed below are T cell receptor beta chains from one sample, sequenced in a study of post-analysis software for immune sequencing data. MiXCR was run by TCRdb on the PCR reads, yielding one entry per CDR3 protein. The sample consists of hundreds of thousands of distinct CDR3 sequences, 59% of them appearing once. The sequenced material came from blood. These receptors were collected from a girl aged 2 to 9 with multiple sclerosis. CDR3s include the opening cysteine and the closing phenylalanine or tryptophan. The listing skips clone size in some rows; elsewhere it reads once, few, many or a size class.

clone_size	v_call	j_call	cdr3_aa
.	TRBV20-1	TRBJ2-5	CSASKIGSLETQYF
few	TRBV5-1	TRBJ2-3	CASSWTDPRDTRYF
.	TRBV29-1	TRBJ2-1	CSVGARQGYNEQFF
.	TRBV20-1	TRBJ2-1	CSASWKARRDLGNEQFF
once	TRBV6-1	TRBJ2-7	CASRPRGPSSYEQYF
.	TRBV6-5	TRBJ1-1	CASSFLAVPYGYTEAFF
.	TRBV20-1	TRBJ1-1	CSATRGGTEAFF
.	TRBV12-3/TRBV12-4	TRBJ2-4	CASTRRWDKNIQYF
.	TRBV27	TRBJ2-3	CASKPGVSEYGTDTQYF
.	TRBV6-2/TRBV6-3	TRBJ2-5	CASSYTLWETQYF
.	TRBV10-3	TRBJ2-1	CAISSTGPGEQFF
.	TRBV7-2	TRBJ2-7	CASSLSGAMKRYF
.	TRBV27	TRBJ2-1	CASSIHGSYNEQFF
.	TRBV7-8	TRBJ1-5	CASSVQGSNQPQHF
once	TRBV11-2	TRBJ2-1	CASSLWGGPNEQFF
.	TRBV20-1	TRBJ2-1	CSARPGLYNEQFF
once	TRBV6-1	TRBJ1-1	CASSSMRAGGSTRTEAFF
.	TRBV11-2	TRBJ1-6	CASIGGGLGSPLHF
once	TRBV7-2	TRBJ2-6	CASSKQAVSSGANVLTF
.	TRBV21-1	TRBJ1-5	CASSKRVGRRGNQPQHF
.	TRBV12-3/TRBV12-4	TRBJ2-7	CAGRQDSSYEQYF
.	TRBV29-1	TRBJ1-2	CSVDRLRGNYGYIF
.	TRBV15	TRBJ2-3	CATSRVRQGLLSTDTQYF
.	TRBV20-1	TRBJ2-7	CSASGLMGYEQYF
.	TRBV5-1	TRBJ2-1	CASSLAVGQGFYNEQFF
.	TRBV7-2	TRBJ2-5	CASSSGGVGAQETQYF
few	TRBV12-3/TRBV12-4	TRBJ2-5	CASSFGTGTETQYF
once	TRBV13	TRBJ2-7	CASLEGGGSYEQYF
.	TRBV5-1	TRBJ2-7	CASSGAGNVGYEQYF
many	TRBV12-3/TRBV12-4	TRBJ2-5	CASSLVETQYF
.	TRBV4-1	TRBJ2-1	CASSRLRDSYNEQFF
few	TRBV11-2	.	CASSFTSGQGTQYF
.	TRBV7-9	TRBJ1-6	CASSLALWSGIDSPLHF
.	TRBV18	TRBJ2-1	CASSPRAGVGDEQFF
.	TRBV12-3/TRBV12-4	TRBJ1-4	CASSSTRGVAEKRFF
.	TRBV12-3/TRBV12-4	TRBJ2-1	CASSPTSGIGSYNEQFF
few	TRBV12-3/TRBV12-4	TRBJ2-1	CASSRTSGSPNEQFF
.	TRBV20-1	TRBJ2-5	CSGRDRGQETQYF
.	TRBV7-3	TRBJ2-1	CASSYHSGMGGNEQFF
.	TRBV7-2	TRBJ1-2	CASSLSPFRGQGADYGYTF
.	TRBV2	TRBJ2-4	CASSPTGAKNIQYF
.	TRBV12-5	TRBJ1-5	CASALTGANQPQHF
.	TRBV10-3	TRBJ1-2	CAISESIRGDRKIYGYTF
.	TRBV10-3	TRBJ1-2	CAISAPDREATSTGYTF
.	TRBV20-1	TRBJ2-5	CSAPTGSQETQYF
.	TRBV29-1	TRBJ2-5	CNVNLATAQYQETQYF